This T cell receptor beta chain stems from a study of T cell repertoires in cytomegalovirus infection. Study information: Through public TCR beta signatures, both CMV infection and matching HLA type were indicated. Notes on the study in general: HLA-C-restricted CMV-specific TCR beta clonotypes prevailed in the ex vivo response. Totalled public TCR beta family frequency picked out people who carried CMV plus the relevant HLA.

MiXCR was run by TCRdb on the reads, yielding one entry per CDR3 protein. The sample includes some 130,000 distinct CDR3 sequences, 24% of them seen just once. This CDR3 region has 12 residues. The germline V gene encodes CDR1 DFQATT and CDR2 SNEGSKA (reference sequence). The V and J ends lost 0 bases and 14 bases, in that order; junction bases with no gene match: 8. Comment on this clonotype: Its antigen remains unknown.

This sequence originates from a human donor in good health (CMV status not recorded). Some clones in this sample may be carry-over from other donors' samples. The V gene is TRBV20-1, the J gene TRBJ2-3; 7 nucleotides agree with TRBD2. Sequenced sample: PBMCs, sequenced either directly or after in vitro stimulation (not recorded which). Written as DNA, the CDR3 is TGCAGTGCTAGAGATCTATCGGGACTAAGGTATTTT. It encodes CSARDLSGLRYF.